Listed below are T cell receptor beta chains from one sample, sequenced in a study of molecular identifiers for immune sequencing clone quantification. From the PCR reads, TCRdb called clonotypes with MiXCR, one entry per CDR3 protein. The repertoire consists of under 650,000 distinct CDR3 sequences, with roughly 21% occurring once and the leading ten covering roughly 0.9%. The sample comprised naive CD8+ T cells from blood, with Jurkat cell RNA spiked in. The receptors were sampled from a human donor in good health. Some libraries in this study had Jurkat cell RNA spiked in. The CDR3 runs from the conserved cysteine through the conserved F or W. Fields, in order: D gene, V gene, clone size, J gene, CDR3 DNA, CDR3 protein. The D gene is left open where the match is weak. Clone size is stated in some rows and not others, as once, few, many or a class when expanded.

NA	TRBV20-1	NA	TRBJ2-7	TGCAGTGCTAGAGAGGGGACCTACGAGCAGTACTTC	CSAREGTYEQYF
NA	TRBV2	NA	TRBJ2-5	TGTGCCAGTCTAGGGCAAGAGACCCAGTACTTC	CASLGQETQYF
NA	TRBV15	NA	TRBJ2-1	TGTGCCACCAGCAGAGATGCAGGGCGGGATGAGCAGTTCTTC	CATSRDAGRDEQFF
NA	TRBV7-9	many	TRBJ2-1	TGTGCCAGCAGCTCTACTAGCTACAGCTTCAATGAGCAGTTCTTC	CASSSTSYSFNEQFF
TRBD1	TRBV5-4	many	TRBJ2-2	TGTGCCAGCAGCTTGGCAGGGGGTGGCCCCGGGGAGCTGTTTTTT	CASSLAGGGPGELFF
TRBD1	TRBV30	many	TRBJ1-2	TGTGCCTGCCCAGAGGGGGCCGGTCTGTCTGGCTACACCTTC	CACPEGAGLSGYTF
NA	TRBV20-1	many	TRBJ2-6	TGCAGTGCGCCGACAGGCTTGTTCTCTGGGGCCAACGTCCTGACTTTC	CSAPTGLFSGANVLTF
TRBD2	TRBV7-2	NA	TRBJ2-2	TGTGCCAGCAGCCCTGGACTAGCGGGAGGCCCATACCCGAACACCGGGGAGCCGTTTTTT	CASSPGLAGGPYPNTGEPFF
TRBD1	TRBV6-2/TRBV6-3	many	TRBJ1-1	TGTGCCAGCAGACTTAACAGGGGATGGGGCACTGAAGCTTTCTTT	CASRLNRGWGTEAFF
TRBD1	TRBV28	many	TRBJ1-2	TGTGCCAGCAGTTTACCCCGAAAGGGGGCCTATGGCTACACCTTC	CASSLPRKGAYGYTF
NA	TRBV12-3/TRBV12-4	many	TRBJ1-1	TGTGCCAGCAGTCGCTATGCCACTGAAGCTTTCTTT	CASSRYATEAFF
TRBD2	TRBV28	many	TRBJ2-2	TGTGCCAGCAGTTCCTCCCGGCTAGCGGGAGTAAAGACCGGGGAGCTGTTTTTT	CASSSSRLAGVKTGELFF
TRBD2	TRBV28	few	TRBJ2-1	TGTGGCAGCAGTTTATTTCCGCTAGCGGGAGCCCCAGTTGAGCAGTTCTTC	CGSSLFPLAGAPVEQFF
NA	TRBV7-9	many	TRBJ2-7	TGTGCCAGCAGCTTTCCGGCCTCCTACGAGCAGTACTTC	CASSFPASYEQYF
TRBD1	TRBV18	few	TRBJ2-7	TGTGCCAGCTCAACAAAGACAGGGGGCATAGACGAGCAGTACTTC	CASSTKTGGIDEQYF
TRBD2	TRBV28	NA	TRBJ2-1	TGTGCCAGCAAGACTGGAGGCGGGAGGGCCATAGTCGGAGAGCAGTTCTTC	CASKTGGGRAIVGEQFF
NA	TRBV2	NA	TRBJ1-4	TGTGCCAGCTCCATTGAATGGGGAGACGAAAAACTGTTTTTT	CASSIEWGDEKLFF
TRBD1	TRBV5-8	many	TRBJ2-7	TGTGCCAGCAGCACAGGGGTCTCCTACGAGCAGTACTTC	CASSTGVSYEQYF
TRBD1	TRBV5-1	many	TRBJ1-1	TGCGCCAGCAGCCCCGGGGACAGGGGGCGTTTGGACACTGAAGCTTTCTTT	CASSPGDRGRLDTEAFF
NA	TRBV30	few	TRBJ2-2	TGTGCCTGGAGTTCAGGGTTGGGGGCCGGGGAGCTGTTTTTT	CAWSSGLGAGELFF
NA	TRBV2	many	TRBJ2-3	TGTGCCAGCGGGGACACGGCGGCGGGAGTGGATACGCAGTATTTT	CASGDTAAGVDTQYF
TRBD1	TRBV6-5	many	TRBJ1-1	TGTGCCAGCATTACAGGGGGAACTGAAGCTTTCTTT	CASITGGTEAFF
NA	TRBV7-2	many	TRBJ1-1	TGTGCCAGCAGCCGATCGGGGGTAGGCACTGAAGCTTTCTTT	CASSRSGVGTEAFF
NA	TRBV6-6	many	TRBJ2-2	TGTGCCATACACCAGGTCACCGGGGAGCTGTTTTTT	CAIHQVTGELFF
NA	TRBV7-9	many	TRBJ2-3	TGTGCCAGCACCCATTGGGAGTTTCGAGGTACGCAGTATTTT	CASTHWEFRGTQYF